This passage covers 17 T cell receptor beta chains from one sample sequenced in a study of blood T cell repertoires in COVID-19. Clones were sequenced by immunoSEQ multiplex PCR, and TCRdb holds only the in-frame ones, with some missing. Here the sample spans about 160,000 clones, around 84% being singletons. The material sequenced was peripheral blood. Receptor source: a human donor with acute or convalescent COVID-19. The donor label of this sample is uncertain.

The rearrangement joins TRBV25-1 to TRBJ2-5; 7 positions agree with TRBD1. V shed 3 bases, J shed 0 bases, and the junction held 7 bases outside the gene matches. The CDR3 loop spans 16 amino acids. CDR1 is MGHDK, CDR2 SYGVNS, per germline. As DNA, the CDR3 is TGTGCCAGCAGTGACTCTATACAGGGGAACCAAGAGACCCAGTACTTC. As protein: CASSDSIQGNQETQYF.

The sample holds a few counts of this clone. V gene TRBV19 combines with J gene TRBJ1-6, with 9 bases identical to TRBD1. Looked up from germline, CDR1 is LNHDA and CDR2 is SQIVND (reference sequence). With 9 bases clipped from V and 7 bases from J, the junction kept 10 bases outside the gene matches. The length of the CDR3 is 15 residues. CDR3 coding DNA: TGTGCCAGCAATGAATCCGGGACAGGGAATTCACCCCTCCACTTT. Translating it yields CASNESGTGNSPLHF.

The genes are TRBV7-9 and TRBJ2-7, with TRBD2 identical over 9 bases. Trimming cost V 4 bases and J 3 bases; bases outside gene matches: 7. The CDR3 has 15 amino acids. Germline CDR1 is SEHNR and CDR2 is FQNEAQ (reference sequence). The CDR3 nucleotides read TGTGCCAGCAGCTCACCGGGACTAGCAGTCTACGAGCAGTACTTC. This translates into CASSSPGLAVYEQYF.

The V call is TRBV2, the J call TRBJ2-3; D is ambiguous. V lost 4 bases, J lost 4 bases, and 6 bases lay in between. The CDR3 spans 12 residues. Germline V gene lookup returns CDR1 SNHLY and CDR2 FYNNEI. As DNA, the CDR3 is TGTGCCAGCAGTGTATCCCCAGATACGCAGTATTTT. Its protein is CASSVSPDTQYF.

V and J are TRBV5-4 and TRBJ2-2, with D tentatively TRBD1 (6 bases). Germline CDR1 is SGHNT and CDR2 is YYREEE (reference sequence). The CDR3 sequence is 14 residues long. V lost 2 bases and J 3 bases, leaving 8 bases between the germline ends. The CDR3 nucleotides read TGTGCCAGCAGCTTAAGGACAGACACCGGGGAGCTGTTTTTT. Protein product: CASSLRTDTGELFF.

The chain is built from TRBV19 and TRBJ2-5; 13 nucleotides align to TRBD2. V lost 5 bases to trimming and J lost 4 bases; unmatched junction nucleotides: 7. The CDR3 has 16 amino acids. Germline V gene sequence: CDR1 LNHDA, CDR2 SQIVND (reference sequence). CDR3 residues: CASSPGLAGVRETQYF. The CDR3 nucleotides are TGTGCCAGTAGTCCCGGACTAGCGGGGGTCAGAGAGACCCAGTACTTC.

The chain combines TRBV3-1 (or the pseudogene TRBV3-2) with TRBJ1-3, with D possibly being TRBD1 (5 bases). This CDR3 contains 14 residues. CDR1 and CDR2 from the germline V gene are LGHDT and YNNKEL (reference sequence). The V and J ends lost 3 bases and 1 base respectively, with 7 bases between them. The CDR3 coding sequence is TGTGCCAGCAGCCAGGGGGGGTCTGGAAACACCATATATTTT. Residues: CASSQGGSGNTIYF.

CDR3 nucleotides: TGTGCCAGTAGTATAACTCTTCGGGGGGCTAATGGCTACACCTTC. Its translation: CASSITLRGANGYTF. The chain has TRBV19 and TRBJ1-2; tentative D call: TRBD1 (6 bases). V was trimmed by 2 bases and J by 6 bases, leaving 16 bases between them. The CDR3 runs 15 residues. CDR1 is LNHDA, CDR2 SQIVND, per germline (reference sequence).

The chain uses TRBV3-1 (or the pseudogene TRBV3-2) and TRBJ1-2, with TRBD1 as a possible D gene (5 bases). The germline V and J ends were trimmed by 0 bases and 8 bases, with 16 bases remaining between them. This CDR3 comprises 15 residues. The V gene's germline CDR1 is LGHDT and CDR2 YNNKEL (reference sequence). This CDR3 reads CASSQEPSGIRGYTF. The CDR3 DNA reads TGTGCCAGCAGCCAAGAACCGTCAGGGATTCGGGGCTACACCTTC.

The chain uses TRBV9 and TRBJ2-2, with TRBD2 matching 10 bases. V was pared by 4 bases and J by 2 bases, with 8 bases of the junction left unmatched. The V gene's germline CDR1 is SGDLS and CDR2 YYNGEE. The CDR3 extends over 17 amino acids. The CDR3 region has the DNA TGTGCCAGCAGCCCTGGGCTAGCGGGGGTCAACACCGGGGAGCTGTTTTTT. Amino acid sequence: CASSPGLAGVNTGELFF.

This rearrangement joins TRBV5-1 to TRBJ2-3; a weak D match, TRBD1 (6 bases). V shed 0 bases and J shed 5 bases, with 19 bases lying between them. Per the germline V gene, CDR1 is SGHRS and CDR2 is YFSETQ. The CDR3 consists of 17 residues. DNA for the CDR3: TGCGCCAGCAGCTTGGTCCCCACAGGGATGAGGCTAGATACGCAGTATTTT. Its translation: CASSLVPTGMRLDTQYF.

V and J are TRBV30 and TRBJ2-3; maybe TRBD2 (5 bases). The CDR3 length is 12 residues. The germline V and J ends were trimmed by 0 bases and 4 bases, with 5 bases remaining between them. Germline V gives CDR1 GTSNPN, CDR2 SVGIG (reference sequence). The CDR3 bases are TGTGCCTGGAGTGTTAGCGCAGATACGCAGTATTTT. As protein: CAWSVSADTQYF.

The J gene is TRBJ2-7, the V gene TRBV5-1; 7 nucleotides match TRBD1. The junction had 3 bases not matched to a gene; V was cut back by 3 bases and J by 3 bases. Germline V gives CDR1 SGHRS, CDR2 YFSETQ. This CDR3 is built from 13 residues. This chain's CDR3 is CASSWDSSYEQYF. CDR3 sequence (DNA): TGCGCCAGCAGCTGGGACAGTAGCTACGAGCAGTACTTC.

This rearrangement joins TRBV6-4 to TRBJ2-7; weak D call: TRBD2 (6 bases). The CDR3 sequence is 13 residues long. CDR1 and CDR2 (germline): MRHNA, SNTAGT. Trimming left V 4 bases short and J 9 bases short, with 16 bases between. CDR3 coding DNA: TGTGCCAGCAGTGTTCAGTGGGGGGACGTGCAGTACTTC. Protein: CASSVQWGDVQYF.

This clone appeared a few times. The genes are TRBV6-1 and TRBJ2-3; 11 bases are a match to TRBD2. This CDR3 comprises 16 residues. The trim removed 3 bases at V and 0 bases at J, leaving 2 bases unmatched. Germline CDR1 is MNHNS and CDR2 is SASEGT. Here the CDR3 DNA reads TGTGCCAGCAGTGACCGACTAGCGGGGAGCACAGATACGCAGTATTTT. It is translated as CASSDRLAGSTDTQYF.

The chain combines TRBV4-1 with TRBJ2-5, with 9 positions matching TRBD2. The CDR3 runs 20 residues. V shed 0 bases, J shed 0 bases, and the junction held 14 bases outside the gene matches. Germline V CDR1 and CDR2: MGHRA, YSYEKL. CDR3 in amino acids: CASSQERYLVASGDQETQYF. CDR3 coding DNA: TGCGCCAGCAGCCAAGAGAGATATTTAGTGGCTAGCGGGGACCAAGAGACCCAGTACTTC.

This clone was recorded a few times. The chain is built from TRBV4-1 and TRBJ1-5; 7 positions agree with TRBD1. The germline CDR1 and CDR2 sequences are MGHRA and YSYEKL. V lost 1 base, J lost 4 bases, and 10 bases stayed unmatched. The CDR3 runs to 17 residues. CDR3 nucleotide sequence: TGCGCCAGCAGCCAAGGTGTAAGGGGGCGCATTAATCAGCCCCAGCATTTT. Its protein is CASSQGVRGRINQPQHF.